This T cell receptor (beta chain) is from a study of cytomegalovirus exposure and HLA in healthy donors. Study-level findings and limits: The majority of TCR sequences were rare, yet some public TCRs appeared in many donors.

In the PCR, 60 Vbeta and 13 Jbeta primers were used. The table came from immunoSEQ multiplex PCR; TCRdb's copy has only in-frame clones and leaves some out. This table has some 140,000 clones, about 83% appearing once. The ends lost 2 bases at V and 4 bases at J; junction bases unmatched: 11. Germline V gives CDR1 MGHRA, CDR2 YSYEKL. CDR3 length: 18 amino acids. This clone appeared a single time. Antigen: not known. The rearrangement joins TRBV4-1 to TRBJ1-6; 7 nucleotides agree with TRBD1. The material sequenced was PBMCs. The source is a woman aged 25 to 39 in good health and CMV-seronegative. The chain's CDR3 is CASSQFVRGQLYNSPLHF. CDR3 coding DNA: TGCGCCAGCAGCCAATTCGTAAGGGGACAGCTGTATAATTCACCCCTCCACTTT.